This T cell receptor beta chain was identified during a study of blood T cell repertoires in COVID-19. On the study more broadly: Both acute and convalescent COVID-19 samples were obtained from the United States, Italy and Spain. T cells, B-cell-depleted T cells, or PBMCs supplied cDNA or gDNA.

J gave up 5 bases and V 1 base, and 6 bases lay outside the gene matches. There are 16 residues in the CDR3. Germline CDR1 reads MNHNS; CDR2 reads SASEGT. Methods used by the authors: Reference gene primers were amplified, and this amplification served to estimate nucleated cell counts. TCRdb keeps only in-frame clones here, not all; method: immunoSEQ multiplex PCR. V, J and clone size were drawn from that table, and D and trimming were deduced from the DNA. Here the sample spans approximately 190,000 clones, about 83% being singletons. The chain carries TRBV6-1 and TRBJ2-3, with 10 bases fitting TRBD2. The source material was peripheral blood. The receptor was derived from a woman aged 70-85 years with active or convalescent COVID-19. Here the CDR3 reads CASSEGLAGALDTQYF. The CDR3 DNA sequence: TGTGCCAGCAGTGAAGGCCTAGCGGGAGCCCTAGATACGCAGTATTTT.